A single sample gave rise to the 24 T cell receptor beta chains below, sequenced in a study of T cell repertoires in urothelial bladder cancer. Produced via immunoSEQ multiplex PCR; TCRdb's table is partial and in-frame only. The table lists about 13,000 clones, just over 65% of them singletons. Sequencing input: tumor-infiltrating cells from bladder cancer. The receptors come from a human donor with urothelial carcinoma.

V and J are TRBV9 and TRBJ1-2; D is unresolved. CDR3 length equals 13 residues. Trimming took 0 bases from V and 4 from J, leaving 7 bases between them. CDR1 SGDLS and CDR2 YYNGEE come from the germline V gene. CDR3 coding DNA: TGTGCCAGCAGCGTAGGCGGCGGCTATGGCTACACCTTC. This encodes CASSVGGGYGYTF. Drawing the rest from reference TRBV9 and TRBJ1-2, the complete variable domain is DSGVTQTPKHLITATGQRVTLRCSPRSGDLSVYWYQQSLDQGLQFLIQYYNGEERAKGNILERFSAQQFPDLHSELNLSSLELGDSALYFCASSVGGGYGYTFGSGTRLTVV.

The V call is TRBV27, the J call TRBJ1-1; D may be TRBD1 (6 bases). Germline loops: CDR1 MNHEY, CDR2 SMNVEV (reference sequence). V dropped 2 bases and J dropped 4 bases, with 11 bases sitting between them. CDR3 size: 14 residues. DNA of the CDR3: TGTGCCAGCAGTTTAAATTTCAGGGGCACTGAAGCTTTCTTT. Residues: CASSLNFRGTEAFF.

The rearrangement links TRBV5-1 to TRBJ2-2, with TRBD1 matching over 7 bases. The CDR3 contains 15 residues. Germline CDR1 reads SGHRS; CDR2 reads YFSETQ. V was clipped by 4 bases and J by 3 bases; unmatched bases: 6. The CDR3 bases are TGCGCCAGCAGCGCGCCGGGACAGCACACCGGGGAGCTGTTTTTT. It specifies CASSAPGQHTGELFF. The whole variable domain, filled in from reference TRBV5-1 and TRBJ2-2, reads KAGVTQTPRYLIKTRGQQVTLSCSPISGHRSVSWYQQTPGQGLQFLFEYFSETQRNKGNFPGRFSGRQFSNSRSEMNVSTLELGDSALYLCASSAPGQHTGELFFGEGSRLTVL.

The chain uses TRBV11-1 and TRBJ2-1, with 9 positions matching TRBD2. There are 16 residues in the CDR3. The germline V gene has CDR1 SGHAT and CDR2 FQDESV (reference sequence). Trimming at V came to 5 bases and at J to 8 bases, leaving 13 bases not matched to a gene. The CDR3 DNA reads as TGTGCCAGCAGCACCTATACGGGACTAGCCGTCGATGAGCAGTTCTTC. It encodes CASSTYTGLAVDEQFF.

J is TRBJ2-5 and V is TRBV5-8, with D perhaps TRBD1 or TRBD2 (5 bases each). Germline-derived CDR1 and CDR2 are SGHTS and YDEGEE. The CDR3 sequence is 13 residues long. V dropped 0 bases and J dropped 5 bases, with 8 bases sitting between them. The chain's CDR3 is CASSLDRRETQYF. CDR3 coding DNA: TGTGCCAGCAGCTTGGACAGGAGGGAGACCCAGTACTTC.

This clone was seen just once. In DNA form, the CDR3 reads TGCGCCAGCAGCCCCCGACAGGGCATCAGAGGAAACACCATATATTTT. This sequence encodes CASSPRQGIRGNTIYF. The chain recombines TRBV5-1 with TRBJ1-3, with 7 bases matching TRBD1. CDR1 SGHRS and CDR2 YFSETQ come from the germline V gene. V lost 4 bases and J lost 4; bases outside the gene matches: 11. The CDR3 has 16 amino acids.

The V gene is TRBV30, the J gene TRBJ2-7; 9 bases are shared with TRBD1. Trimming removed 7 bases from V and 4 bases from J; junction bases left unmatched: 5. CDR1 and CDR2 (germline): GTSNPN, SVGIG (reference sequence). This CDR3 has 12 residues. The DNA for the CDR3 is TGTGCCTCGGACAGGGGAGGATACGAGCAGTACTTC. It encodes CASDRGGYEQYF.

The chain carries TRBV7-2 and TRBJ2-3, with D perhaps TRBD2 (5 bases). Trimming removed 4 bases at V and 8 bases at J, with 7 bases between. CDR3 length equals 11 residues. CDR1 SGHTA and CDR2 FQGNSA come from the germline V gene. CDR3 sequence reads: CASSYGGTQYF. CDR3 DNA sequence: TGTGCCAGCAGCTACGGAGGTACGCAGTATTTT.

This clone rates as medium-sized. The chain couples TRBV5-1 to TRBJ2-1; D ambiguous. CDR3 length: 15 residues. Per the germline V gene, CDR1 is SGHRS and CDR2 is YFSETQ. V was cut by 0 bases and J by 4 bases, with 11 bases left in between. CDR3 DNA sequence: TGCGCCAGCAGCTTGGGGACGGCGGATTACAATGAGCAGTTCTTC. It encodes CASSLGTADYNEQFF.

This clone was observed a few times. The rearrangement uses TRBV11-2 and TRBJ2-1; 8 bases align to TRBD2. CDR3 length equals 16 residues. V gave up 7 bases and J gave up 2 bases; unmatched junction bases: 10. Germline CDR1 is SGHAT and CDR2 is FQNNGV. CDR3 DNA: TGTGCCAGCACGGTCGCGGGGGGCCTCGCCTACAATGAGCAGTTCTTC. Amino acids: CASTVAGGLAYNEQFF.

This clone has just a few counts. The chain couples TRBV27 to TRBJ1-2, with TRBD1 matching over 10 bases. This CDR3 region has 14 residues. Losses at the gene ends were 6 bases for V and 6 bases for J; bases not matched to a gene: 7. Looked up from germline, CDR1 is MNHEY and CDR2 is SMNVEV (reference sequence). The chain's CDR3 is CASSPGTGADGYTF. The CDR3 nucleotides read TGTGCCAGCAGCCCCGGGACAGGGGCTGATGGCTACACCTTC.

The chain couples TRBV29-1 to TRBJ1-2, with no clear D. The V end lost 2 bases, the J end lost 7 bases, and 8 bases lay between the germline ends. This CDR3 comprises 11 residues. CDR1 is SQVTM, CDR2 ANQGSEA, per germline. The CDR3 DNA reads TGCAGCGTTGAACTGGGTTCTGGCTACACCTTC. It is translated as CSVELGSGYTF. The full variable domain, rest sourced from reference TRBV29-1 and TRBJ1-2, is SAVISQKPSRDICQRGTSLTIQCQVDSQVTMMFWYRQQPGQSLTLIATANQGSEATYESGFVIDKFPISRPNLTFSTLTVSNMSPEDSSIYLCSVELGSGYTFGSGTRLTVV.

This clone has more than one count but fewer than ten. CDR3 loop: CASSYSIGHTIYF. CDR3 DNA: TGTGCCAGCAGTTACTCGATTGGCCACACCATATATTTT. The chain has TRBV6-5 and TRBJ1-3; D unresolved. This CDR3 has 13 amino acids. The germline V gene encodes CDR1 MNHEY and CDR2 SVGAGI. V was cut by 0 bases and J by 8 bases, with 8 bases left in between.

This clone has just a few counts. The genes are TRBV5-4 and TRBJ1-2, with 10 nucleotides matching TRBD1. Unmatched junction bases numbered 9, after V lost 5 bases and J lost 5 bases. Germline loops: CDR1 SGHNT, CDR2 YYREEE (reference sequence). The CDR3 spans 15 residues. CDR3 sequence: CASRPGTGEFYGYTF. CDR3 bases: TGTGCCAGCAGGCCCGGGACAGGGGAATTTTATGGCTACACCTTC. Looking up the rest from reference TRBV5-4 and TRBJ1-2 gives the full variable domain: ETGVTQSPTHLIKTRGQQVTLRCSSQSGHNTVSWYQQALGQGPQFIFQYYREEENGRGNFPPRFSGLQFPNYSSELNVNALELDDSALYLCASRPGTGEFYGYTFGSGTRLTVV.

For the CDR3, the DNA is TGTGCCAGCAGTTTGACAGGGGTAGGGACTGAAGCTTTCTTT. It specifies CASSLTGVGTEAFF. The chain carries TRBV6-5 and TRBJ1-1; 8 bases agree with TRBD1. The CDR3 is 14 residues long. The trim removed 4 bases at V and 5 bases at J, leaving 6 bases unmatched. Germline CDR1 reads MNHEY; CDR2 reads SVGAGI.

The V and J genes are TRBV5-1 and TRBJ2-5; D may match TRBD1 or TRBD2 (5 bases each). The germline V gene has CDR1 SGHRS and CDR2 YFSETQ. The CDR3 loop spans 15 amino acids. V lost 5 bases to trimming and J lost 2 bases, with 16 bases between them. The DNA for the CDR3 is TGCGCCAGCAGACCCGGGACGATGGAACAAGAGACCCAGTACTTC. Protein product: CASRPGTMEQETQYF.

The V call is TRBV25-1, the J call TRBJ2-3; 7 bases line up with TRBD2. Germline V gene lookup returns CDR1 MGHDK and CDR2 SYGVNS. There are 15 residues in the CDR3. V gave up 1 base and J gave up 2 bases; unmatched junction bases: 3. The CDR3 protein is CASSELGGVTDTQYF. The CDR3 coding sequence is TGTGCCAGCAGTGAATTGGGAGGGGTCACAGATACGCAGTATTTT.

V gene TRBV6-1 combines with J gene TRBJ2-7; D might be TRBD1 (6 bases). Trimming left V 8 bases short and J 5 bases short, with 19 bases between. The germline V gene has CDR1 MNHNS and CDR2 SASEGT. CDR3 length: 14 amino acids. CDR3 sequence: CASGWDTSRDEQYF. CDR3 nucleotides: TGTGCCAGCGGTTGGGACACTTCTCGCGACGAGCAGTACTTC.

The chain carries TRBV30 and TRBJ2-5, with TRBD2 matching 8 bases. The CDR3 is 16 residues long. From germline, CDR1 is GTSNPN and CDR2 SVGIG (reference sequence). V lost 1 base, J lost 2 bases, and 9 bases stayed unmatched. CDR3 protein: CAWSGTQRGPQETQYF. The CDR3 nucleotides read TGTGCCTGGAGTGGGACGCAGCGGGGGCCGCAAGAGACCCAGTACTTC.

This chain uses TRBV11-2 with TRBJ2-5; D is unresolved. V shed 5 bases and J shed 3 bases, with 13 bases lying between them. The CDR3 covers 14 residues. The germline V gene has CDR1 SGHAT and CDR2 FQNNGV. CDR3 nucleotide sequence: TGTGCCAGCAGCGAGAAGGGTTTGGAAGAGACCCAGTACTTC. This codes for CASSEKGLEETQYF. The full variable domain, rest sourced from reference TRBV11-2 and TRBJ2-5, is EAGVAQSPRYKIIEKRQSVAFWCNPISGHATLYWYQQILGQGPKLLIQFQNNGVVDDSQLPKDRFSAERLKGVDSTLKIQPAKLEDSAVYLCASSEKGLEETQYFGPGTRLLVL.

The chain has TRBV4-1 and TRBJ2-4; D perhaps matches TRBD1 (5 bases). CDR1 is MGHRA, CDR2 YSYEKL, per germline. V was shortened by 1 base and J by 14 bases, with 15 bases between the two germline ends. CDR3 length: 13 amino acids. The CDR3 spells CASSQARGSSEYF. DNA for the CDR3: TGCGCCAGCAGCCAAGCAAGGGGCTCCTCTGAGTACTTC.

The chain has TRBV19 and TRBJ1-1; D is undetermined. Germline CDR1 and CDR2: LNHDA and SQIVND (reference sequence). V was trimmed by 4 bases and J by 5 bases, leaving 11 bases between them. This CDR3 comprises 13 residues. CDR3 in DNA: TGTGCCAGTAGTAGTCAGGCTTGGACTGAAGCTTTCTTT. Amino acids: CASSSQAWTEAFF. Combining the CDR3 with reference TRBV19 and TRBJ1-1 gives the whole variable domain DGGITQSPKYLFRKEGQNVTLSCEQNLNHDAMYWYRQDPGQGLRLIYYSQIVNDFQKGDIAEGYSVSREKKESFPLTVTSAQKNPTAFYLCASSSQAWTEAFFGQGTRLTVV.

The chain has TRBV29-1 and TRBJ1-1, with 9 bases aligning to TRBD1. This CDR3 spans 14 amino acids. The V and J ends lost 6 bases and 3 bases, in that order; junction bases with no gene match: 8. Per germline, CDR1 SQVTM and CDR2 ANQGSEA. The DNA for the CDR3 is TGCAGCGTGACAGGGGGTGTTGGGGACACTGAAGCTTTCTTT. It codes for CSVTGGVGDTEAFF.

V and J are TRBV5-1 and TRBJ2-3; D is possibly TRBD1 (5 bases). The CDR3 sequence is 14 residues long. The V end lost 4 bases, the J end lost 0 bases, and 9 bases lay between the germline ends. Looked up from germline, CDR1 is SGHRS and CDR2 is YFSETQ. The CDR3 reads CASSPGPSTDTQYF. For the CDR3, the DNA is TGCGCCAGCAGCCCAGGGCCAAGCACAGATACGCAGTATTTT.